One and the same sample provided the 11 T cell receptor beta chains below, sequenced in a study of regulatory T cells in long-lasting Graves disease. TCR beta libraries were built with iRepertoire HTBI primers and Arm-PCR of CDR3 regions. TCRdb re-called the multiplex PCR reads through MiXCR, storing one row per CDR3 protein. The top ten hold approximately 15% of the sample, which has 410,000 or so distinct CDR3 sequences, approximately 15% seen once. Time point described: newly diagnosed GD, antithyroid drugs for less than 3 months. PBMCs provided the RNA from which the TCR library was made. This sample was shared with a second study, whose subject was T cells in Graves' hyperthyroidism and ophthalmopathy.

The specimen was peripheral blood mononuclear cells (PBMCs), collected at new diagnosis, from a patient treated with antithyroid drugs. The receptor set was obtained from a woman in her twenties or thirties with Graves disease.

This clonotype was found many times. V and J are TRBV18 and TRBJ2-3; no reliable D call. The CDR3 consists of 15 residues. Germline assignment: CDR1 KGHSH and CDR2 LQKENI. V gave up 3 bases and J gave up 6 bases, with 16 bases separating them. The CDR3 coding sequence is TGTGCCAGCTCACCTCGGCGTCCCACCTGGGATACGCAGTATTTT. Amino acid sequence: CASSPRRPTWDTQYF.

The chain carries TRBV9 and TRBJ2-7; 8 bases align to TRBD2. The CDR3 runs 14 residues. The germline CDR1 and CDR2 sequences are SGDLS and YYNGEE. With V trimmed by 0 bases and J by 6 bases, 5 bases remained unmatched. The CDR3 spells CASSVAGGQGEQYF. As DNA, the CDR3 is TGTGCCAGCAGCGTAGCGGGAGGGCAGGGCGAGCAGTACTTC.

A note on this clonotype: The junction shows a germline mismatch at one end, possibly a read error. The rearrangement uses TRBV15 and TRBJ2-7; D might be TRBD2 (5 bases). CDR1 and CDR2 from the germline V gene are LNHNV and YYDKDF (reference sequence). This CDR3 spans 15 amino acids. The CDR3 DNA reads TGTGCCACCAGCAGAGATGTAAGCGGAGCCTACGAGCAGTGCTTC. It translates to CATSRDVSGAYEQCF.

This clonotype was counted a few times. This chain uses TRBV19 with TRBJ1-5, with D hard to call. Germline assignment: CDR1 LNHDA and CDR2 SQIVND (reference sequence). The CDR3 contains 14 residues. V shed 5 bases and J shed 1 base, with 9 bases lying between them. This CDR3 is CASSPRRSNQPQHF. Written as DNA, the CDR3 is TGTGCCAGTAGTCCCCGACGGAGCAATCAGCCCCAGCATTTT.

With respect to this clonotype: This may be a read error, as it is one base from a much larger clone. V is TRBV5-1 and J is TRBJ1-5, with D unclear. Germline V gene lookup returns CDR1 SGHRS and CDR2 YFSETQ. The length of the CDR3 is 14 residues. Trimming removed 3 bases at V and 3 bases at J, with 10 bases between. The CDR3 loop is CASSSGGDNQPQHF. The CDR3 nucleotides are TGCGCCAGCAGCTCCGGCGGCGACAATCAGCCCCAGCATTTT.

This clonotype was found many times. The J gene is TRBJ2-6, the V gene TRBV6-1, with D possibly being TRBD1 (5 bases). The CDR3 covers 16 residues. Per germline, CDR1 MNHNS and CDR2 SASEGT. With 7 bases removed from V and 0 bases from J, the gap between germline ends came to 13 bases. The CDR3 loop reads CASTSDSHSGANVLTF. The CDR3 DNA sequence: TGTGCCAGCACTTCCGACAGCCACTCTGGGGCCAACGTCCTGACTTTC.

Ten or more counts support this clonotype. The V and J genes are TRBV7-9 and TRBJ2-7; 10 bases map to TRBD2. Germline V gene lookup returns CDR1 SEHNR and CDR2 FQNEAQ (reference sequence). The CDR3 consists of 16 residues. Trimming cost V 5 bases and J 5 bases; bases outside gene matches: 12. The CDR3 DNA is TGTGCCAGCAGCCCAAGCGGGAGGGCCACCTGGAACGAGCAGTACTTC. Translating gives CASSPSGRATWNEQYF.

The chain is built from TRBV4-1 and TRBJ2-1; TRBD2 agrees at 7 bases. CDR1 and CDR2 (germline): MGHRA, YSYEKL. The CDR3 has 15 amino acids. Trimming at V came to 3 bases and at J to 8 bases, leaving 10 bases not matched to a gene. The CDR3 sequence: CASSQLRTRADEQFF. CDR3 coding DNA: TGCGCCAGCAGCCAGCTCCGGACTAGGGCGGATGAGCAGTTCTTC.

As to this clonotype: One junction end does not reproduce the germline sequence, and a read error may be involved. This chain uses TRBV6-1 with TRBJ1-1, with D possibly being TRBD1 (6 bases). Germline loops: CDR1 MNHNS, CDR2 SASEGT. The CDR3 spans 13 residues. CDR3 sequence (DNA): TGTGCCGGCAGTAAAGGGGGAAGCACTGAAGCTTTCTTT. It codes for CAGSKGGSTEAFF.

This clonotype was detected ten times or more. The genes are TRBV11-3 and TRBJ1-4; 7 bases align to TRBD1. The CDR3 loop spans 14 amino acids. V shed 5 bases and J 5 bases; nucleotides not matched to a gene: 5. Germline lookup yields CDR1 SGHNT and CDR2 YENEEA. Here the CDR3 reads CASSQDRLNEKLFF. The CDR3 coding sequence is TGTGCCAGCAGCCAGGACAGGCTAAATGAAAAACTGTTTTTT.

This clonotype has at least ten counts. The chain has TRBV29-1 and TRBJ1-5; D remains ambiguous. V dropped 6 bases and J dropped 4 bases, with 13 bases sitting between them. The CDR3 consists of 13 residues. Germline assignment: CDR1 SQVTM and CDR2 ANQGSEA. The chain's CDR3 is CSVTITENQPQHF. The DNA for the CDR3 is TGCAGCGTGACGATCACAGAAAATCAGCCCCAGCATTTT. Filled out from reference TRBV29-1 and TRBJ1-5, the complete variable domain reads SAVISQKPSRDICQRGTSLTIQCQVDSQVTMMFWYRQQPGQSLTLIATANQGSEATYESGFVIDKFPISRPNLTFSTLTVSNMSPEDSSIYLCSVTITENQPQHFGDGTRLSIL.